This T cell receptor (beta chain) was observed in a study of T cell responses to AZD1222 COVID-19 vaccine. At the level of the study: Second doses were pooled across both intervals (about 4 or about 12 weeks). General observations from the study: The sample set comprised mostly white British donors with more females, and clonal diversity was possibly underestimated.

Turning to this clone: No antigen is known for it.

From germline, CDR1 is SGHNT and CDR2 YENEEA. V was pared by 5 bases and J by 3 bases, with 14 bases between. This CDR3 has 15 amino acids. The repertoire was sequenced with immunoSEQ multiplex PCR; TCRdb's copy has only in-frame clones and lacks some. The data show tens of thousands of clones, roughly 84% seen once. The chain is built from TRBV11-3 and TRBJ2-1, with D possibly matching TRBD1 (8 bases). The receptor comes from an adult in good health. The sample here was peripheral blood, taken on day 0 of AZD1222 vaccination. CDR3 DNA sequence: TGTGCCAGCAGCCGAACAGGGGGGGGCTACAATGAGCAGTTCTTC. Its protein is CASSRTGGGYNEQFF. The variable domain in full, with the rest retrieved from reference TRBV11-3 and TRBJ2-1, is EAGVVQSPRYKIIEKKQPVAFWCNPISGHNTLYWYLQNLGQGPELLIRYENEEAVDDSQLPKDRFSAERLKGVDSTLKIQPAELGDSAVYLCASSRTGGGYNEQFFGPGTRLTVL.